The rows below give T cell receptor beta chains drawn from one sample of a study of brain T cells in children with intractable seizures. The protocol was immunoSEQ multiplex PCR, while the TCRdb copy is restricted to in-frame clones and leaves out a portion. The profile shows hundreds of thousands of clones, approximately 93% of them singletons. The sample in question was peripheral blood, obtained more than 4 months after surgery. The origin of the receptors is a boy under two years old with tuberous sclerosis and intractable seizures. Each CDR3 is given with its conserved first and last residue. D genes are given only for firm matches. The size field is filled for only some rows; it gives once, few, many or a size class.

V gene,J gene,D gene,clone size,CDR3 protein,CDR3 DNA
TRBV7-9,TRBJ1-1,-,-,CASSFAGNTEAFF,TGTGCCAGCAGCTTCGCGGGTAACACTGAAGCTTTCTTT
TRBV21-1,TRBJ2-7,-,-,CASSIRASFQRRNAYEQYF,TGTGCCAGCAGCATTCGGGCTAGTTTCCAAAGAAGAAATGCCTACGAGCAGTACTTC
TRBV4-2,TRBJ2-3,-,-,CASSQDLGALGGASDTQYF,TGTGCCAGCAGCCAAGATTTGGGGGCTTTAGGGGGAGCCTCAGATACGCAGTATTTT
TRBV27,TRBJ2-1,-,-,CASSTPGLRGEHSEQFF,TGTGCCAGCTCTACCCCAGGGTTAAGAGGGGAGCACAGTGAGCAGTTCTTC
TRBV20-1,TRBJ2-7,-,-,CSAIHSYEQYF,TGCAGTGCTATCCACTCCTACGAGCAGTACTTC
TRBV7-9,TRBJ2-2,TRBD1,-,CASSSQGAATGELFF,TGTGCCAGCAGCTCACAGGGGGCTGCCACCGGGGAGCTGTTTTTT
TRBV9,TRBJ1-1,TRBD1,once,CASSVEGGTATNTEAFF,TGTGCCAGCAGCGTAGAGGGGGGGACAGCTACGAACACTGAAGCTTTCTTT
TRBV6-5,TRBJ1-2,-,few,CASSSWGGGYTF,TGTGCCAGCAGTAGCTGGGGGGGCGGCTACACCTTC
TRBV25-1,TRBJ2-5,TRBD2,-,CASSEARGGQETQYF,TGTGCCAGCAGTGAAGCGCGGGGGGGCCAAGAGACCCAGTACTTC
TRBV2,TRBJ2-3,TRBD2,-,CASTVREGDTQYF,TGTGCCAGCACCGTCCGGGAGGGAGATACGCAGTATTTT
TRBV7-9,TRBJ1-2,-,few,CASSLSLAGYGYTF,TGTGCCAGCAGCTTAAGTCTGGCAGGGTATGGCTACACCTTC
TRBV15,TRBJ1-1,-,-,CATSRDRASMNTEAFF,TGTGCCACCAGCAGAGATAGGGCCTCTATGAACACTGAAGCTTTCTTT
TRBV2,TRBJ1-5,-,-,CASNSDRNQPQHF,TGTGCCAGCAATTCCGATCGCAATCAGCCCCAGCATTTT
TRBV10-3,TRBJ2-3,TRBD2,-,CAISVIGTSGGVFTSTDTQYF,TGTGCCATCAGCGTAATAGGGACTAGCGGGGGGGTTTTCACTAGCACAGATACGCAGTATTTT
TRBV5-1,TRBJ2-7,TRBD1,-,CASRLTPGQGANEQYF,TGCGCCAGCAGGCTAACACCGGGACAGGGGGCGAACGAGCAGTACTTC
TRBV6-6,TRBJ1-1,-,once,CASSYGPNTEAFF,TGTGCCAGCAGTTATGGTCCTAACACTGAAGCTTTCTTT
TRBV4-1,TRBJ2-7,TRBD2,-,CASSQVASGDYEQYF,TGCGCCAGCAGCCAAGTAGCTAGCGGCGACTACGAGCAGTACTTC
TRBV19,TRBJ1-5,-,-,CASSIGVGAVSNQPQHF,TGTGCCAGTAGTATAGGGGTGGGGGCGGTTAGCAATCAGCCCCAGCATTTT
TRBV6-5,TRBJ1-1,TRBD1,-,CASSRTTGMNTEAFF,TGTGCCAGCAGCAGAACGACAGGGATGAACACTGAAGCTTTCTTT
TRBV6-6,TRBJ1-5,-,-,CASSYSSEGNNQPQHF,TGTGCCAGCAGTTACTCGAGTGAAGGTAACAATCAGCCCCAGCATTTT
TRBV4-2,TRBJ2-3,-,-,CASSQDSRVDTQYF,TGTGCCAGCAGCCAAGACTCCCGCGTGGATACGCAGTATTTT
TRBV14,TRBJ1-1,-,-,CASSLQGTEAFF,TGTGCCAGCAGCCTCCAGGGAACTGAAGCTTTCTTT
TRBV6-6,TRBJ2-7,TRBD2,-,CASSRRTSGSPYEQYF,TGTGCCAGCAGCCGTCGGACTAGCGGGAGCCCCTACGAGCAGTACTTC